This TCR beta chain derives from a study of blood T cell repertoires in COVID-19. As originally analysed: Nucleated cell number was recorded as an estimate derived from reference gene primer amplification. TCRdb's copy holds only in-frame clones and misses some; the assay was immunoSEQ multiplex PCR. V and J calls and clone size follow that table, whereas D and trimming were derived from the DNA. The profile shows roughly 200,000 clones, 83% of them singletons. Germline CDR1 is SGHVS and CDR2 is FQNEAQ. V was cut by 5 bases and J by 0 bases, with 17 bases left in between. This CDR3 comprises 17 residues. Clinical histories supplied by participants themselves formed the basis of cohort assignment. Within the 2 weeks before study entry, each person in the exposed group met a COVID-19 case.

V is TRBV7-8 and J is TRBJ1-5, with D hard to call. Sequencing input: PBMCs or T cells enriched from blood (not recorded which). This TCR derives from a woman between 45 and 60 years old who had been exposed to COVID-19. Here the CDR3 DNA reads TGTGCCAGCAGCCCCGAGGGTGGGTTTTATAGCAATCAGCCCCAGCATTTT. Encoded protein: CASSPEGGFYSNQPQHF.